The 6 T cell receptor beta chains below come from one sample, sequenced in a study of blood T cell repertoires in COVID-19. The repertoire was sequenced with immunoSEQ multiplex PCR; TCRdb's copy has only in-frame clones and lacks some. The sample yields approximately 170,000 clones, around 78% seen once. The specimen was PBMCs or T cells enriched from blood (not recorded which). The source of these receptors is a woman aged 45 to 65 who had recovered from COVID-19.

The rearrangement joins TRBV7-8 to TRBJ1-1; no clear D gene. V was trimmed by 5 bases and J by 3 bases, leaving 13 bases between them. This CDR3 spans 14 amino acids. Germline V lookup: CDR1 SGHVS, CDR2 FQNEAQ. The CDR3 region is CASSPGSGYTEAFF. The CDR3 DNA reads as TGTGCCAGCAGCCCCGGCTCGGGGTACACTGAAGCTTTCTTT.

The CDR3 reads CASRAGTETTRTQYF. CDR3 coding DNA: TGTGCCAGCAGGGCCGGGACAGAGACCACCCGGACCCAGTACTTC. The chain employs TRBV6-5 and TRBJ2-5; 7 bases align to TRBD1. CDR3 length: 15 amino acids. The V and J ends lost 6 bases and 7 bases, in that order; junction bases with no gene match: 14. Germline loops: CDR1 MNHEY, CDR2 SVGAGI.

This chain uses TRBV18 with TRBJ2-2, with 7 bases fitting TRBD1. The CDR3 sequence is 18 residues long. Germline V lookup: CDR1 KGHSH, CDR2 LQKENI. Germline trimming cut 4 bases from V and 9 bases from J; bases unmatched to any gene: 20. The CDR3: CASSRIVGTDVPMRELFF. The CDR3 nucleotides are TGTGCCAGCTCACGGATCGTAGGGACAGACGTACCCATGCGGGAGCTGTTTTTT.

The chain couples TRBV5-6 to TRBJ1-1, with a weak D call TRBD1 (5 bases). The CDR3 length is 13 residues. The germline V gene encodes CDR1 SGHDT and CDR2 YYEEEE. With 1 base removed from V and 13 bases from J, the gap between germline ends came to 17 bases. CDR3 region: CASSLFREGWGFF. The CDR3 region has the DNA TGTGCCAGCAGCTTGTTCAGGGAGGGATGGGGTTTCTTT.

The rearrangement joins TRBV30 to TRBJ1-1; TRBD1 might be the D (6 bases). This CDR3 is 13 amino acids long. The V gene lost 2 bases and the J gene lost 4 bases, with 11 bases spanning the gap. Germline V gene sequence: CDR1 GTSNPN, CDR2 SVGIG (reference sequence). Here the CDR3 DNA reads TGTGCCTGGAGTCCTCAGGGGACCACTGAAGCTTTCTTT. Its protein is CAWSPQGTTEAFF.

The gene calls are TRBV30 and TRBJ1-5; D not certain. This CDR3 has 14 residues. CDR1 is GTSNPN, CDR2 SVGIG, per germline (reference sequence). Deletions cut 2 bases from V and 0 bases from J, with 8 bases between. The CDR3 nucleotides read TGTGCCTGGAGTCTTGGGAGTAGCAATCAGCCCCAGCATTTT. Translation: CAWSLGSSNQPQHF. Using reference TRBV30 and TRBJ1-5 for the parts outside the CDR3, the full variable domain is SQTIHQWPATLVQPVGSPLSLECTVEGTSNPNLYWYRQAAGRGLQLLFYSVGIGQISSEVPQNLSASRPQDRQFILSSKKLLLSDSGFYLCAWSLGSSNQPQHFGDGTRLSIL.